A single sample is the source of the 15 T cell receptor beta chains below, sequenced in a study of identifying expanded T cells in peripheral blood. Clones were read by immunoSEQ multiplex PCR, and TCRdb kept only the in-frame ones, dropping some. The repertoire holds approximately 85,000 clones, roughly four fifths seen once, with about 20% in the top ten. The sequenced sample consisted of blood. Receptors were obtained from a person aged 18 to 69 in good health.

V usage is TRBV11-1 and J usage is TRBJ2-1; TRBD2 aligns across 13 bases. In germline, CDR1 is SGHAT, CDR2 FQDESV (reference sequence). The CDR3 has 14 residues. Unmatched junction bases numbered 3, after V lost 8 bases and J lost 5 bases. CDR3 bases: TGTGCCAGCCACGGACTAGCGGGAGACAATGAGCAGTTCTTC. This gives the protein CASHGLAGDNEQFF.

The chain recombines TRBV4-2 with TRBJ2-1; 9 bases match TRBD2. V dropped 3 bases and J dropped 0; count of bases not matched to a gene: 12. The germline CDR1 and CDR2 sequences are LGHNA and YNFKEQ. The CDR3 runs 19 residues. CDR3 nucleotides: TGTGCCAGCAGCCAGGCTAGCGGGACCCAGGTGAGCTCCTACAATGAGCAGTTCTTC. This translates into CASSQASGTQVSSYNEQFF.

The chain uses TRBV29-1 and TRBJ2-5; no firm D call. Trimming stripped 6 bases from V and 2 bases from J, with 13 bases between. The V gene's germline CDR1 is SQVTM and CDR2 ANQGSEA. This CDR3 is 13 amino acids long. CDR3 in DNA: TGCAGCGTAGACGCAGTGGGGCAAGAGACCCAGTACTTC. Translation gives CSVDAVGQETQYF. The complete variable domain, with remaining parts taken from reference TRBV29-1 and TRBJ2-5, reads SAVISQKPSRDICQRGTSLTIQCQVDSQVTMMFWYRQQPGQSLTLIATANQGSEATYESGFVIDKFPISRPNLTFSTLTVSNMSPEDSSIYLCSVDAVGQETQYFGPGTRLLVL.

This clone is medium-sized within its sample. The CDR3 sequence: CSVGTSGKGSGELFF. The DNA of the CDR3 is TGCAGCGTTGGGACTAGCGGGAAAGGTAGCGGGGAGCTGTTTTTT. V gene TRBV29-1 combines with J gene TRBJ2-2; TRBD2 agrees at 12 bases. Germline CDR1 reads SQVTM; CDR2 reads ANQGSEA. Trimming took 4 bases from V and 7 from J; bases not matched to a gene: 7. The CDR3 totals 15 residues.

The chain is built from TRBV9 and TRBJ2-1; perhaps TRBD1 as D (6 bases). The CDR3 covers 17 residues. Trimming took off 3 bases at V and 0 bases at J, with 16 bases between the two ends. The germline V gene encodes CDR1 SGDLS and CDR2 YYNGEE. The CDR3 nucleotides are TGTGCCAGCAGCGGAGGCTGGGACACCCCCTCCTACAATGAGCAGTTCTTC. Encoded protein: CASSGGWDTPSYNEQFF.

This chain connects TRBV19 to TRBJ2-2; weak D call: TRBD1 (5 bases). There are 12 residues in the CDR3. The V gene's germline CDR1 is LNHDA and CDR2 SQIVND (reference sequence). V lost 5 bases to trimming and J lost 5 bases, with 6 bases between them. The CDR3 nucleotides read TGTGCCAGTAGTCAGGGAACCGGGGAGCTGTTTTTT. Translated, it gives CASSQGTGELFF.

The rearrangement links TRBV2 to TRBJ1-5, with D possibly being TRBD1 (6 bases). This CDR3 has 13 amino acids. V was cut by 5 bases and J by 4 bases, with 9 bases left in between. In germline, CDR1 is SNHLY, CDR2 FYNNEI. The CDR3 DNA follows: TGTGCCAGCAGTAATCAGGGGAATCAGCCCCAGCATTTT. It codes for CASSNQGNQPQHF.

This clone appeared once. This rearrangement joins TRBV29-1 to TRBJ2-7; TRBD2 matches 9 bases. In germline, CDR1 is SQVTM, CDR2 ANQGSEA. The CDR3 runs to 14 residues. The junction had 4 bases not matched to a gene; V was cut back by 4 bases and J by 0 bases. The DNA of the CDR3 is TGCAGCGTTGGGAAGACTAGCGGCTCCTACGAGCAGTACTTC. Its translation: CSVGKTSGSYEQYF.

This clone has at least ten counts. The V gene is TRBV15, the J gene TRBJ2-7, with D tentatively TRBD1 (5 bases). The CDR3 covers 15 residues. Germline CDR1 reads LNHNV; CDR2 reads YYDKDF (reference sequence). V was pared by 4 bases and J by 2 bases, with 15 bases between. CDR3 nucleotide sequence: TGTGCCACCAGCAACAGCCGGACAACTACCTACGAGCAGTACTTC. Its protein product is CATSNSRTTTYEQYF.

This chain uses TRBV5-6 with TRBJ2-1, with 7 bases that match TRBD1. CDR1 SGHDT and CDR2 YYEEEE come from the germline V gene. V was clipped by 4 bases and J by 6 bases; unmatched bases: 7. This CDR3 spans 14 amino acids. This CDR3 is CASSHQGQFNEQFF. The CDR3 DNA follows: TGTGCCAGCAGCCATCAGGGACAGTTCAATGAGCAGTTCTTC.

The chain joins TRBV7-2 to TRBJ2-1; D is possibly TRBD2 (6 bases). Deletions cut 5 bases from V and 6 bases from J, with 23 bases between. CDR3 length: 17 amino acids. Germline CDR1 is SGHTA and CDR2 is FQGNSA. CDR3 in DNA: TGTGCCAGCAGCCCGTACACCCCGGGACTCAACTTCAATGAGCAGTTCTTC. It specifies CASSPYTPGLNFNEQFF.

The chain links TRBV11-1 to TRBJ2-5; 11 bases line up with TRBD1. The CDR3 covers 15 residues. The germline V gene encodes CDR1 SGHAT and CDR2 FQDESV (reference sequence). Trimming removed 5 bases from V and 5 bases from J; junction bases left unmatched: 7. The chain's CDR3 is CASSPGTGGWETQYF. Written as DNA, the CDR3 is TGTGCCAGCAGCCCCGGGACAGGGGGATGGGAGACCCAGTACTTC.

This clone was detected only once. The CDR3 DNA is TGTGCCAGCAGCTTGGACGGGGTCAGCAGAAACACTGAAGCTTTCTTT. It specifies CASSLDGVSRNTEAFF. V usage is TRBV5-4 and J usage is TRBJ1-1; no definite D call. This CDR3 contains 16 residues. From germline, CDR1 is SGHNT and CDR2 YYREEE (reference sequence). V lost 0 bases and J 2 bases, leaving 14 bases between the germline ends.

The chain is built from TRBV7-2 and TRBJ2-7, with 11 bases matching TRBD2. The V gene end was trimmed by 5 bases and the J gene end by 3 bases; junction bases not matched to a gene: 9. Germline lookup yields CDR1 SGHTA and CDR2 FQGNSA. There are 16 residues in the CDR3. CDR3 DNA: TGTGCCAGCAGCACAGGGGGACTAGCGGAGTTCTACGAGCAGTACTTC. Its protein is CASSTGGLAEFYEQYF.

The chain links TRBV29-1 to TRBJ2-7, with 7 bases identical to TRBD2. The germline gives CDR1 SQVTM, CDR2 ANQGSEA. The V and J ends lost 4 bases and 3 bases, in that order; junction bases with no gene match: 3. This CDR3 region has 12 residues. The CDR3 reads CSVVAGDYEQYF. CDR3 coding DNA: TGCAGCGTTGTCGCGGGAGACTACGAGCAGTACTTC.